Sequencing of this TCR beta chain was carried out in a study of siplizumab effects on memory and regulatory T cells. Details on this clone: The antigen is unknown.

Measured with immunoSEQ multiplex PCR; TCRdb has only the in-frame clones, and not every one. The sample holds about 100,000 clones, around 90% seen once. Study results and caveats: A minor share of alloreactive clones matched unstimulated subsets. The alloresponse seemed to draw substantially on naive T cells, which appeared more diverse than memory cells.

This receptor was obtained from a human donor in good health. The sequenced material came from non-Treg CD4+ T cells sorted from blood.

DNA for the CDR3: TGTGCCAGCAGTGAATCATGGAGAGGCACAGATACGCAGTATTTT. It translates to CASSESWRGTDTQYF. The genes are TRBV25-1 and TRBJ2-3; D ambiguous. The CDR3 totals 15 residues. Germline CDR1 is MGHDK and CDR2 is SYGVNS. The V end was cut by 1 base, the J end by 1 base, with 9 bases between.